This T cell receptor (beta chain) was recovered during a study of blood T cell repertoires in COVID-19. Study background: From T cells, B-cell-depleted T cells, or PBMCs came the material, which was cDNA or gDNA.

The germline V gene has CDR1 MDHEN and CDR2 SYDVKM. This CDR3 has 12 amino acids. Trimming cost V 4 bases and J 5 bases, with 8 bases left between them. Libraries were prepared by immunoSEQ multiplex PCR; TCRdb keeps only in-frame clonotypes and omits some of them. This sample has over 200,000 clones, with around 90% found just once. The age range of participants was 18 to 89 years, with residence in about two dozen US areas. Donors were grouped by their self-reported clinical history. Exposed study participants had met a COVID-19 case within 2 weeks before entry. The sample consisted of PBMCs or T cells enriched from blood (not recorded which). The TCR comes from a woman aged 25 to 39 who had been exposed to COVID-19. This chain links TRBV28 with TRBJ2-5; no clear D gene. This CDR3 reads CASSSSSETQYF. The CDR3 nucleotides are TGTGCCAGCAGTTCCAGTTCGGAGACCCAGTACTTC. Combining the CDR3 with reference TRBV28 and TRBJ2-5 gives the whole variable domain DVKVTQSSRYLVKRTGEKVFLECVQDMDHENMFWYRQDPGLGLRLIYFSYDVKMKEKGDIPEGYSVSREKKERFSLILESASTNQTSMYLCASSSSSETQYFGPGTRLLVL.